This T cell receptor (beta chain) was sequenced for a study of Ad26.COV2.S vaccination and SARS-CoV-2 variants. This clone appeared a single time. Assay: immunoSEQ multiplex PCR; the TCRdb copy retains only in-frame clones and omits some. The sample has about 680,000 clones, roughly 90% seen once. Germline V gene sequence: CDR1 SGHTA, CDR2 FQGNSA. The CDR3 has 13 residues. Trimming removed 10 bases from V and 8 bases from J, with 20 bases in between. The treatment was: some 20 received Ad26.COV2.S at low or high dose, single or two shots; about 5 received placebo; per-sample allocation not given. Sample collection was performed on day 63 after the first vaccine or placebo injection.

This TCR derives from a person aged 18-60 years who received the Ad26.COV2.S COVID-19 vaccine or a placebo. The chain is built from TRBV7-2 and TRBJ1-2; TRBD1 might be the D (6 bases). The starting material was peripheral blood, obtained in a trial of Ad26.COV2.S vaccine versus placebo. This CDR3 is CAKTEPGAVGYTF. In nucleotides, the CDR3 is TGTGCCAAAACGGAGCCGGGGGCGGTAGGCTACACCTTC.